Each of the 24 T cell receptor beta chains below was sequenced from the same sample in a study of T cells in Graves' hyperthyroidism and ophthalmopathy. Amplified TCR beta CDR3 regions came from RNA transcripts. HTBI primers drove first-round RT-PCR of the TCR CDR3. Via MiXCR, TCRdb re-called the multiplex PCR reads, giving one row per CDR3 protein. The sample yields hundreds of thousands of distinct CDR3 sequences, 14% seen once. The material sequenced was blood. Receptors were obtained from a woman in her 30s with Graves' hyperthyroidism that later progressed to Graves' ophthalmopathy.

This clonotype showed up just a few times. The gene calls are TRBV12-3 or TRBV12-4 and TRBJ2-7, with 13 nucleotides matching TRBD2. The CDR3 is 17 residues long. J gave up 7 bases and V 8 bases, and 17 bases lay outside the gene matches. CDR3 region: CASAHTGTSGTTREQYF. The CDR3, as DNA: TGTGCCAGCGCGCACACGGGGACTAGCGGGACGACACGTGAGCAGTACTTC.

This clonotype was counted ten times or more. The chain combines TRBV2 with TRBJ1-5; 9 nucleotides agree with TRBD1. The junction had 9 bases not matched to a gene; V was cut back by 7 bases and J by 5 bases. Germline CDR1 SNHLY, CDR2 FYNNEI. The CDR3 has 15 amino acids. This chain's CDR3 is CASTLGQGGDQPQHF. The CDR3 nucleotides are TGTGCCAGCACTTTGGGACAGGGAGGAGATCAGCCCCAGCATTTT.

This clonotype was counted between two and nine times. V is TRBV5-4 and J is TRBJ1-1; 7 bases match TRBD1. This CDR3 is built from 14 residues. Germline CDR1 and CDR2: SGHNT and YYREEE (reference sequence). The V and J ends lost 6 bases and 5 bases, in that order; junction bases with no gene match: 10. The CDR3 coding sequence is TGTGCCAGCAACCCCGACAGGGCATGGACTGAAGCTTTCTTT. As protein: CASNPDRAWTEAFF.

This clonotype was recorded many times. CDR3: CASNNRGVHQETQYF. In DNA, the CDR3 is TGTGCCAGCAATAACCGGGGAGTACACCAAGAGACCCAGTACTTC. The chain employs TRBV6-1 and TRBJ2-5; a possible D gene is TRBD2 (5 bases). The germline V gene has CDR1 MNHNS and CDR2 SASEGT. V lost 7 bases and J lost 0, with 15 bases in between. The CDR3 has 15 residues.

In its sample, this clonotype was seen many times. This chain joins TRBV15 and TRBJ1-1; possible D gene TRBD1, 5 bases. There are 14 residues in the CDR3. Trimming stripped 6 bases from V and 1 base from J, with 12 bases between. CDR1 is LNHNV and CDR2 is YYDKDF in the germline V gene (reference sequence). The CDR3 DNA reads as TGTGCCACCAGGGCCACAGGAGGGAACACTGAAGCTTTCTTT. This translates into CATRATGGNTEAFF.

This clonotype was recorded at least ten times. This sequence joins TRBV28 and TRBJ2-7; no clear D gene. Looked up from germline, CDR1 is MDHEN and CDR2 is SYDVKM. V was cut by 2 bases and J by 3 bases, with 5 bases left in between. There are 12 residues in the CDR3. CDR3 region: CASSLQDYEQYF. The CDR3 DNA is TGTGCCAGCAGTTTACAGGACTACGAGCAGTACTTC.

At least ten counts were recorded for this clonotype. The V gene is TRBV7-9, the J gene TRBJ2-7, with TRBD1 identical over 8 bases. J lost 2 bases, V lost 7 bases, and 4 bases had no gene match. The CDR3 has 13 amino acids. Per the germline V gene, CDR1 is SEHNR and CDR2 is FQNEAQ (reference sequence). CDR3: CASTPGGTYEQYF. CDR3 coding DNA: TGTGCCAGCACCCCAGGGGGCACCTACGAGCAGTACTTC.

The rearrangement uses TRBV29-1 and TRBJ2-1; D possibly uses TRBD1 or TRBD2 (7 bases each). The CDR3 totals 13 residues. Germline CDR1 SQVTM, CDR2 ANQGSEA. CDR3 protein: CGGGDSELWEQFF. CDR3 coding DNA: TGCGGGGGGGGGGACAGCGAGTTGTGGGAGCAGTTCTTC.

This clonotype occurred many times. This rearrangement joins TRBV12-5 to TRBJ2-7; either TRBD1 or TRBD2 may supply D (6 bases each). Trimming pared 1 base from V and 6 bases from J, leaving 10 bases between. The CDR3 covers 13 residues. Germline CDR1 and CDR2: LGHNT and FRNRAP. CDR3 bases: TGTGCTAGTGGTTTGGCCGGGGGCAGCGAGCAGTACTTC. It encodes CASGLAGGSEQYF.

This clonotype showed up many times. This CDR3 is CASSSLAQGPRGEKLFF. Here the CDR3 DNA reads TGTGCCAGCAGTTCCCTGGCGCAGGGCCCTCGTGGTGAGAAACTGTTTTTT. V usage is TRBV27 and J usage is TRBJ1-4, with D possibly being TRBD1 (5 bases). CDR3 length equals 17 residues. Trimming cost V 4 bases and J 11 bases, with 26 bases left between them. Germline CDR1 reads MNHEY; CDR2 reads SMNVEV (reference sequence).

This clonotype showed up just a few times. A much larger clonotype is one base distant, so this may be a read error. This chain uses TRBV24-1 with TRBJ2-7; D unclear. The CDR3 runs to 14 residues. Trimming removed 0 bases from V and 2 bases from J, with 7 bases in between. Germline assignment: CDR1 KGHDR and CDR2 SFDVKD. CDR3: CATSDLWSPYEQYF. The CDR3 DNA reads TGTGCCACCAGTGATTTGTGGAGCCCCTACGAGCAGTACTTC.

In this sample, this clonotype turned up a few times. The CDR3 region is CASSQELAGGSTGELFF. The CDR3 nucleotides read TGCGCCAGCAGCCAAGAGCTAGCGGGAGGGTCCACCGGGGAGCTGTTTTTT. V gene TRBV4-3 combines with J gene TRBJ2-2; 12 positions match TRBD2. The germline V gene has CDR1 LGHNA and CDR2 YSLEER. The J segment lost 4 bases and the V segment lost 0 bases, leaving 3 bases of the junction unmatched. The CDR3 is made up of 17 amino acids.

This clonotype was observed a single time. This chain joins TRBV11-2 and TRBJ2-2, with a possible D match to TRBD1 (6 bases). Germline V gene lookup returns CDR1 SGHAT and CDR2 FQNNGV. The length of the CDR3 is 15 residues. Trimming stripped 5 bases from V and 5 bases from J, with 15 bases between. The chain's CDR3 is CASSPGQYQTGELFF. For the CDR3, the DNA is TGTGCCAGCAGCCCCGGACAGTACCAAACCGGGGAGCTGTTTTTT.

The table lists this clonotype with many counts. CDR3 loop: CASSWGGRTSSYEQYF. The CDR3 region has the DNA TGTGCCAGCAGTTGGGGCGGGCGGACGAGCTCCTACGAGCAGTACTTC. The J gene is TRBJ2-7, the V gene TRBV6-1; D is tentatively TRBD1 or TRBD2 (5 bases each). Trimming removed 5 bases from V and 0 bases from J, with 17 bases in between. This CDR3 contains 16 residues. Per the germline V gene, CDR1 is MNHNS and CDR2 is SASEGT.

This clonotype was seen a handful of times. The V gene is TRBV29-1, the J gene TRBJ1-5; TRBD1 matches at 8 bases. The CDR3 is 15 residues long. Per germline, CDR1 SQVTM and CDR2 ANQGSEA. The V gene end was trimmed by 6 bases and the J gene end by 6 bases; junction bases not matched to a gene: 13. This CDR3 reads CSVKTGTGGGQPQHF. CDR3 in DNA: TGCAGCGTGAAAACCGGGACAGGAGGGGGTCAGCCCCAGCATTTT.

This clonotype was recorded many times. V usage is TRBV11-3 and J usage is TRBJ2-7, with D perhaps matching TRBD1 or TRBD2 (5 bases each). The V end lost 5 bases, the J end lost 0 bases, and 17 bases lay between the germline ends. The germline gives CDR1 SGHNT, CDR2 YENEEA. This CDR3 is built from 16 residues. CDR3 region: CASSPRGAEVSYEQYF. The CDR3 nucleotides are TGTGCCAGCAGCCCAAGAGGGGCGGAGGTCTCCTACGAGCAGTACTTC.

The genes are TRBV5-8 and TRBJ1-1; perhaps TRBD1 as D (5 bases). V was trimmed by 2 bases and J by 8 bases, leaving 10 bases between them. The CDR3 covers 12 residues. Looked up from germline, CDR1 is SGHTS and CDR2 is YDEGEE. The CDR3 sequence is CASSFKGQEAFF. For the CDR3, the DNA is TGTGCCAGCAGCTTCAAGGGGCAAGAAGCTTTCTTT.

In this sample, this clonotype turned up many times. Germline is not matched at one junction end, which may reflect a read error. The chain employs TRBV6-2 or TRBV6-3 and TRBJ2-5; D possibly corresponds to TRBD2 (5 bases). CDR1 is MNHEY and CDR2 is SVGEGT in the germline V gene. This CDR3 has 12 amino acids. CDR3 sequence reads: CASSDSAGTQYF. The CDR3 DNA reads as TGTGCCAGCAGTGACTCCGCGGGGACCCAGTACTTC.

This clonotype was detected ten times or more. This rearrangement joins TRBV7-2 to TRBJ1-6; possible D gene TRBD1, 5 bases. Looked up from germline, CDR1 is SGHTA and CDR2 is FQGNSA. V lost 5 bases to trimming and J lost 11 bases, with 16 bases between them. The CDR3 spans 14 residues. The chain's CDR3 is CASSPSGGTAPLHF. CDR3 DNA sequence: TGTGCCAGCAGCCCCTCCGGAGGGACGGCACCCCTCCACTTT.

The chain couples TRBV12-5 to TRBJ1-6, with D tentatively TRBD1 (5 bases). CDR1 is LGHNT and CDR2 is FRNRAP in the germline V gene. CDR3 length equals 16 residues. With 3 bases removed from V and 1 base from J, the gap between germline ends came to 10 bases. As DNA, the CDR3 is TGTGCTAGTGGTTTCGGGGGAGGGTCCTATAATTCACCCCTCCACTTT. The encoded protein is CASGFGGGSYNSPLHF.

Ten or more counts support this clonotype. This CDR3 reads CASSLSSEGYQPQHF. The CDR3 region has the DNA TGTGCCAGCAGTTTATCCTCCGAGGGGTATCAGCCCCAGCATTTT. The chain has TRBV27 and TRBJ1-5; a weak D match, TRBD1 (5 bases). The CDR3 runs 15 residues. CDR1 is MNHEY, CDR2 SMNVEV, per germline (reference sequence). The germline V and J ends were trimmed by 0 bases and 5 bases, with 11 bases remaining between them.

Points on this clonotype: A much larger clone sits a single nucleotide away, making a read error possible. The rearrangement joins TRBV7-2 to TRBJ2-1; 10 positions match TRBD1. V shed 5 bases and J 12 bases; nucleotides not matched to a gene: 31. The CDR3 length is 21 residues. Per germline, CDR1 SGHTA and CDR2 FQGNSA. The CDR3 loop is CASSTQGTGDFSGGPLPGQFF. DNA for the CDR3: TGTGCCAGCAGCACCCAAGGGACAGGGGACTTCTCAGGCGGCCCCCTGCCTGGGCAGTTCTTC.

This sequence joins TRBV7-2 and TRBJ1-5, with D tentatively TRBD1 (5 bases). Germline V CDR1 and CDR2: SGHTA, FQGNSA. Deletions cut 1 base from V and 7 bases from J, with 14 bases between. The CDR3 runs 15 residues. This chain's CDR3 is CASSLVGTWKQPQHF. CDR3 nucleotides: TGTGCCAGCAGCTTAGTCGGGACCTGGAAGCAGCCCCAGCATTTT.

About this clonotype: This may be a read error: a much more frequent sequence differs by one nucleotide. This rearrangement joins TRBV11-2 to TRBJ2-7, with D possibly matching TRBD1 (5 bases). CDR1 SGHAT and CDR2 FQNNGV come from the germline V gene. This CDR3 is 15 amino acids long. V was clipped by 8 bases and J by 4 bases, with 21 bases between them. CDR3 in amino acids: CASGANPDGIYEQYF. The CDR3 nucleotides read TGTGCCAGCGGGGCGAATCCGGACGGTATTTACGAGCAGTACTTC.